The T cell receptor (beta chain) described here comes from a study of beta chain features in type 1 diabetes. Points from the study as a whole: All four CD4+ subsets of Type 1 diabetes patients contained TCRB CDR3s that were moderately but significantly shorter. A pattern of fewer insertions and more deletions at VDJ junctions was seen in type 1 diabetes patients. Using cDNA template may skew counts toward highly expressing activated cells.

This CDR3 spans 13 amino acids. Losses at the gene ends were 10 bases for V and 8 bases for J; bases not matched to a gene: 7. Germline CDR1 and CDR2: WNHNN and SYGVQD (reference sequence). Every isolated RNA sample was fully reverse transcribed, so sequencing captured expressed TCRB transcripts. Sequencing was performed with immunoSEQ multiplex PCR; in TCRdb, only in-frame clones are kept and a portion is missing. The data show some 63,000 clones, with roughly half seen just once and around 0.72% held by the top ten. This clone was detected only a few times. The antigen is undetermined. The rearrangement uses TRBV10-1 and TRBJ2-3; 12 bases map to TRBD2. The sequenced sample consisted of central memory CD4+ T cells from blood. The TCR was taken from a man aged 30 to 45 with type 1 diabetes. CDR3 sequence (DNA): TGCGCCACCTCCGGACTAGCGGGGAGTACGCAGTATTTT. As protein: CATSGLAGSTQYF.